This T cell receptor (beta chain) was documented in a study of blood T cells in healthy people across ages. The length of the CDR3 is 13 residues. Deletions cut 0 bases from V and 6 bases from J, with 8 bases between. CDR1 is MGHRA and CDR2 is YSYEKL in the germline V gene. Primers used in a second PCR of roughly 7 to 12 cycles were a sample-barcoded 5' primer and a J-beta primer mix. In TCRdb, the 5' RACE reads were re-called with MiXCR into one record per CDR3 protein. The data hold about 1,000,000 distinct CDR3 sequences, with less than 50% observed a single time. Material for sequencing was blood. The V call is TRBV4-1, the J call TRBJ1-1; D unclear. The receptor comes from a woman in her fifties or sixties in good health. The CDR3 DNA follows: TGCGCCAGCAGCCAAGATTTTGAATCTGAAGCTTTCTTT. Encoded protein: CASSQDFESEAFF.